The 3 T cell receptor beta chains reported below all come from one sample, sequenced in a study of technical replicates of blood from a handful of donors. The method was immunoSEQ multiplex PCR; TCRdb's version includes in-frame clones alone and lacks a portion of them. The sample lists about 82,000 clones; under 96% were seen once. The sequenced sample was T cells isolated from PBMCs. The origin of the receptors is a human donor in good health.

The V call is TRBV7-9, the J call TRBJ2-3, with 13 bases lining up with TRBD2. The CDR3 length is 17 residues. The germline gives CDR1 SEHNR, CDR2 FQNEAQ (reference sequence). V lost 6 bases and J lost 4; bases outside the gene matches: 10. This CDR3 reads CASRTRTSGSDADTQYF. CDR3 nucleotides: TGTGCCAGCAGGACTCGGACTAGCGGGAGCGATGCAGATACGCAGTATTTT.

The V and J genes are TRBV7-2 and TRBJ1-4; 8 nucleotides line up with TRBD1. The CDR3 has 14 amino acids. Per germline, CDR1 SGHTA and CDR2 FQGNSA. V lost 6 bases, J lost 7 bases, and 7 bases stayed unmatched. In DNA form, the CDR3 reads TGTGCCAGCAGTATACAGGGGGAGGGTGAAAAACTGTTTTTT. It yields the protein CASSIQGEGEKLFF.

V usage is TRBV9 and J usage is TRBJ1-2; 7 bases are shared with TRBD1. Per the germline V gene, CDR1 is SGDLS and CDR2 is YYNGEE. CDR3 length: 16 residues. V lost 3 bases to trimming and J lost 4 bases; unmatched junction nucleotides: 12. CDR3 protein: CASSGKGAGPVYGYTF. CDR3 nucleotides: TGTGCCAGCAGCGGGAAGGGGGCAGGACCTGTCTATGGCTACACCTTC.